The 16 T cell receptor beta chains given below trace back to one sample, sequenced in a study of identical twins. TCRdb re-called the 5' RACE reads through MiXCR, storing one row per CDR3 protein. In the table there are more than 1.5 million distinct CDR3 sequences, roughly 35% of which are singletons. The sample taken for sequencing was cord blood. Receptors originate from a newborn girl in good health.

This clonotype showed up many times. The chain couples TRBV29-1 to TRBJ2-3; no firm D call. Trimming left V 4 bases short and J 7 bases short, with 9 bases between. Germline CDR1 SQVTM, CDR2 ANQGSEA. CDR3 length equals 11 residues. In DNA form, the CDR3 reads TGCAGCGTTGGGTTGGGGAATACGCAGTATTTT. As protein: CSVGLGNTQYF.

This clonotype was observed a handful of times. The chain carries TRBV20-1 and TRBJ2-3; 7 nucleotides agree with TRBD1. Germline-derived CDR1 and CDR2 are DFQATT and SNEGSKA (reference sequence). V lost 2 bases and J lost 0; bases outside the gene matches: 5. The CDR3 covers 15 residues. CDR3 bases: TGCAGTGCTAGATACAGGGGCCCCAGCACAGATACGCAGTATTTT. As protein: CSARYRGPSTDTQYF.

This clonotype was picked up many times. The V and J genes are TRBV20-1 and TRBJ2-3; tentative D call: TRBD1 (5 bases). V lost 2 bases to trimming and J lost 3 bases, with 9 bases between them. Germline V gene data show CDR1 as DFQATT and CDR2 as SNEGSKA (reference sequence). CDR3 length: 13 amino acids. CDR3 loop: CSARQGSTDTQYF. The CDR3 coding sequence is TGCAGTGCTAGACAGGGTAGTACAGATACGCAGTATTTT.

This clonotype was observed a single time. The CDR3 DNA follows: TGTGCCAGTATGCCGGGACAGGGGCAGGAAAAACTGTTTTTT. Amino acids: CASMPGQGQEKLFF. The chain joins TRBV19 to TRBJ1-4; 10 nucleotides line up with TRBD1. V was clipped by 7 bases and J by 8 bases; unmatched bases: 7. The germline V gene has CDR1 LNHDA and CDR2 SQIVND (reference sequence). The CDR3 has 14 residues.

This clonotype appeared a few times. The chain joins TRBV7-2 to TRBJ1-2; tentatively, D is TRBD1 (6 bases). CDR3 length equals 14 residues. The germline gives CDR1 SGHTA, CDR2 FQGNSA. V was cut by 6 bases and J by 2 bases, with 13 bases left in between. CDR3 DNA: TGTGCCAGCAGAGTAGGGGGGGGGAACTATGGCTACACCTTC. Translation: CASRVGGGNYGYTF.

This clonotype occurred a few times. The chain carries TRBV28 and TRBJ1-5; 7 positions match TRBD1. The CDR3 is 15 amino acids. With 4 bases clipped from V and 4 bases from J, the junction kept 7 bases outside the gene matches. Germline V lookup: CDR1 MDHEN, CDR2 SYDVKM. The CDR3 DNA reads TGTGCCAGCAGTTCAGGGGACAGCGCAAATCAGCCCCAGCATTTT. This encodes CASSSGDSANQPQHF.

The CDR3, as DNA: TGTGCCAGCAGGGAGCGGAGGGTGACCCCTACCGGGGAGCTGTTTTTT. It encodes CASRERRVTPTGELFF. The chain combines TRBV28 with TRBJ2-2; a weak D match, TRBD2 (6 bases). Trimming removed 6 bases at V and 5 bases at J, with 19 bases between. Per the germline V gene, CDR1 is MDHEN and CDR2 is SYDVKM. This CDR3 contains 16 residues.

The sample holds a few counts of this clonotype. This sequence joins TRBV2 and TRBJ1-2; the D gene is possibly TRBD1 (5 bases). V gave up 7 bases and J gave up 3 bases, with 15 bases separating them. Germline CDR1 reads SNHLY; CDR2 reads FYNNEI. The CDR3 covers 14 residues. CDR3 protein: CASMTGRQDYGYTF. The CDR3 DNA reads TGTGCCAGCATGACGGGGCGACAAGACTATGGCTACACCTTC.

The sample holds many counts of this clonotype. The chain recombines TRBV27 with TRBJ2-5; D is uncertain. Trimming took 0 bases from V and 5 from J, leaving 13 bases between them. Germline loops: CDR1 MNHEY, CDR2 SMNVEV (reference sequence). The CDR3 has 15 amino acids. DNA of the CDR3: TGTGCCAGCAGTTTATCTTCGGGTGAGGCGGAGACCCAGTACTTC. Protein sequence: CASSLSSGEAETQYF.

This rearrangement joins TRBV12-3 or TRBV12-4 to TRBJ1-6; D is uncertain. CDR3 length equals 16 residues. Trimming cost V 6 bases and J 0 bases, with 12 bases left between them. CDR3: CASSPEGRSYNSPLHF. CDR3 DNA sequence: TGTGCCAGCAGCCCAGAAGGACGCTCCTATAATTCACCCCTCCACTTT.

The chain has TRBV2 and TRBJ2-1; 8 bases align to TRBD1. This CDR3 contains 12 residues. Germline V gene lookup returns CDR1 SNHLY and CDR2 FYNNEI. J gave up 10 bases and V 5 bases, and 4 bases lay outside the gene matches. The CDR3 loop is CASSPDREEQFF. CDR3 DNA: TGTGCCAGCAGTCCGGACAGGGAAGAGCAGTTCTTC.

This chain connects TRBV6-1 to TRBJ2-5; D uncertain. CDR3 size: 13 residues. Germline CDR1 and CDR2: MNHNS and SASEGT. V was pared by 4 bases and J by 4 bases, with 10 bases between. DNA of the CDR3: TGTGCCAGCAGTGGCATCTGGGGAGAGACCCAGTACTTC. It codes for CASSGIWGETQYF.

Only a few counts were recorded for this clonotype. The CDR3 region has the DNA TGTGCCAGCAGTCCCACTAGTACCTACAATGAGCAGTTCTTC. Protein: CASSPTSTYNEQFF. The chain combines TRBV6-2 or TRBV6-3 with TRBJ2-1; tentatively, D is TRBD2 (5 bases). Germline CDR1 and CDR2: MNHEY and SVGEGT. V was pared by 5 bases and J by 2 bases, with 10 bases between. The CDR3 totals 14 residues.

This chain links TRBV29-1 with TRBJ1-2, with 8 bases aligning to TRBD1. V dropped 7 bases and J dropped 8; count of bases not matched to a gene: 12. Germline assignment: CDR1 SQVTM and CDR2 ANQGSEA. This CDR3 contains 13 residues. CDR3 sequence: CSAQPPGQVGYTF. The CDR3, as DNA: TGCAGCGCCCAACCTCCGGGACAGGTCGGCTACACCTTC.

This clonotype has ten or more counts. The chain is built from TRBV3-1 and TRBJ2-4; the D is unclear. The V and J ends lost 4 bases and 0 bases respectively, with 7 bases between them. The germline gives CDR1 LGHDT, CDR2 YNNKEL (reference sequence). The CDR3 covers 14 residues. CDR3 region: CASSLYIAKNIQYF. CDR3 in DNA: TGTGCCAGCAGCCTATACATAGCCAAAAACATTCAGTACTTC.

This clonotype has more than one count but fewer than ten. The chain recombines TRBV5-5 with TRBJ2-3, with 8 bases identical to TRBD2. Germline CDR1 SGHKS, CDR2 YYEKEE (reference sequence). V was pared by 0 bases and J by 2 bases, with 5 bases of the junction left unmatched. The CDR3 contains 16 residues. CDR3 DNA sequence: TGTGCCAGCAGCTTGGGAAATAGCGGGGCCACAGATACGCAGTATTTT. Its protein product is CASSLGNSGATDTQYF.